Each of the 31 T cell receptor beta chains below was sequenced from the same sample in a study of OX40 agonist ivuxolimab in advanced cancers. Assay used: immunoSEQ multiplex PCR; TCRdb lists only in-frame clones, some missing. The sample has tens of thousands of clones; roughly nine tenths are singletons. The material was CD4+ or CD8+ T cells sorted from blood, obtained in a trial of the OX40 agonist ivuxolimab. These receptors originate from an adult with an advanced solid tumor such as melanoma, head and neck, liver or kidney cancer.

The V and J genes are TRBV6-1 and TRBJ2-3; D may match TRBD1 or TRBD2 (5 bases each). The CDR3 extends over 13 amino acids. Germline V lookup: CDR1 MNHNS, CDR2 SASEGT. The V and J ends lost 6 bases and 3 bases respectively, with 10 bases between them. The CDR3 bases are TGTGCCAGCAGCGGGGCAGAAACAGATACGCAGTATTTT. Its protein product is CASSGAETDTQYF.

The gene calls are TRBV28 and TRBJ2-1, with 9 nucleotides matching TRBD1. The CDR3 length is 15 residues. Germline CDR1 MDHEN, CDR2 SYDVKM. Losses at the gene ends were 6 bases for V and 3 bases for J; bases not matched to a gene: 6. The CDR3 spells CASRATGGHYNEQFF. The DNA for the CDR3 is TGTGCCAGCAGAGCCACAGGGGGCCACTACAATGAGCAGTTCTTC.

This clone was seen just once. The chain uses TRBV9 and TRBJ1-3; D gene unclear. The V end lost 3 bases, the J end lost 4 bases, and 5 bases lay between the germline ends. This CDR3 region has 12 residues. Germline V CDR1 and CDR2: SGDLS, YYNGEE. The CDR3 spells CASSENGNTIYF. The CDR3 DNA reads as TGTGCCAGCAGCGAGAACGGAAACACCATATATTTT.

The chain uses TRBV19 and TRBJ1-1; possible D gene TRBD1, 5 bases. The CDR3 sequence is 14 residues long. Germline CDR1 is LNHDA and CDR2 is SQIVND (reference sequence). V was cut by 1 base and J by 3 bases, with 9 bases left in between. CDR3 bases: TGTGCCAGTAGTATAGCAGGGAGGTACACTGAAGCTTTCTTT. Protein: CASSIAGRYTEAFF.

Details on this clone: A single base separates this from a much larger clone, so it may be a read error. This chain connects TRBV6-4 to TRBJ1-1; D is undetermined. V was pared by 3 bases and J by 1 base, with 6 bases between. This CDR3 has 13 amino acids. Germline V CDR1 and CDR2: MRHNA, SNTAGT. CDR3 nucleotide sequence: TGTGCCAGCAGTGAAAGGGAGAACACTGAAGCTTTCTTT. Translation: CASSERENTEAFF.

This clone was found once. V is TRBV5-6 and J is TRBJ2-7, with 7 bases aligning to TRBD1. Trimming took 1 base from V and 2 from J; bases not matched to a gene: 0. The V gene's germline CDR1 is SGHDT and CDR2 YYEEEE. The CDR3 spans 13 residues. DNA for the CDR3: TGTGCCAGCAGCTTGACAGGGGCCTACGAGCAGTACTTC. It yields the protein CASSLTGAYEQYF.

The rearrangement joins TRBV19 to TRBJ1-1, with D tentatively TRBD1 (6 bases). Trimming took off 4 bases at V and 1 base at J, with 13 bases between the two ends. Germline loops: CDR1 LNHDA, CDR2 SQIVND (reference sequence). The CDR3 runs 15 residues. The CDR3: CASSTYRERNTEAFF. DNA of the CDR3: TGTGCCAGTAGTACCTACAGGGAGAGGAACACTGAAGCTTTCTTT.

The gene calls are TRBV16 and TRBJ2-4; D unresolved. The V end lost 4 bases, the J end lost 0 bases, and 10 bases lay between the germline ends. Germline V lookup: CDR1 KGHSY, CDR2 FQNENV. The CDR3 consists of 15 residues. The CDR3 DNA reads TGTGCCAGCAGCCGCTTCGAGCTAGCCAAAAACATTCAGTACTTC. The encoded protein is CASSRFELAKNIQYF.

CDR3: CASSFGGYEQYF. CDR3 in DNA: TGCGCCAGCAGCTTCGGCGGTTACGAGCAGTACTTC. The chain joins TRBV5-1 to TRBJ2-7, with unresolved D. Deletions cut 2 bases from V and 4 bases from J, with 7 bases between. Germline V gene data show CDR1 as SGHRS and CDR2 as YFSETQ. There are 12 residues in the CDR3.

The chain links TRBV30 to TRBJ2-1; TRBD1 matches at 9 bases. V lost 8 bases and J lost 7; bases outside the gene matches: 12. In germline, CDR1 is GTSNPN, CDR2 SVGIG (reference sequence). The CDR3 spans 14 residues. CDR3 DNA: TGTGCCAGGCTCGGGACAGGGCAAGGGAATGAGCAGTTCTTC. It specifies CARLGTGQGNEQFF.

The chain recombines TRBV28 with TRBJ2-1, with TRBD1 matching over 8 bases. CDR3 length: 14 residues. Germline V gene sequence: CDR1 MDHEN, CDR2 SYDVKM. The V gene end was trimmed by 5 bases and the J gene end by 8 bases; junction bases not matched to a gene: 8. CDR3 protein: CASSMDRVGDEQFF. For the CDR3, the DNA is TGTGCCAGCAGTATGGACAGGGTGGGGGATGAGCAGTTCTTC.

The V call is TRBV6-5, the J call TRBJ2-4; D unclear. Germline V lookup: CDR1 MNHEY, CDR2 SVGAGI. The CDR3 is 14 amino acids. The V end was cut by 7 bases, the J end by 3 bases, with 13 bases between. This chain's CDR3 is CASITDPYKNIQYF. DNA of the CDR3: TGTGCCAGCATTACCGACCCTTACAAAAACATTCAGTACTTC.

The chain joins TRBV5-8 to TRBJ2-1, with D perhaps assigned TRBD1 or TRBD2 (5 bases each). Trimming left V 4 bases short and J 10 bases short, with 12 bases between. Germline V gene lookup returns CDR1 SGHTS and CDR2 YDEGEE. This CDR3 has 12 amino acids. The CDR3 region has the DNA TGTGCCAGCAGCCCTGTAGGGGACGAGCAGTTCTTC. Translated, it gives CASSPVGDEQFF. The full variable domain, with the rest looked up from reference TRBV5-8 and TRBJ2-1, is EAGVTQSPTHLIKTRGQQATLRCSPISGHTSVYWYQQALGLGLQFLLWYDEGEERNRGNFPPRFSGRQFPNYSSELNVNALELEDSALYLCASSPVGDEQFFGPGTRLTVL.

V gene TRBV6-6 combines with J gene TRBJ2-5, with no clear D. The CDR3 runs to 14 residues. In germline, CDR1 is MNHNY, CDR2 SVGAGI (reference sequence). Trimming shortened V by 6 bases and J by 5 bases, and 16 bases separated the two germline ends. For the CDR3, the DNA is TGTGCCAGCAGAAGAATGATAGATGGGGAGACCCAGTACTTC. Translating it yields CASRRMIDGETQYF.

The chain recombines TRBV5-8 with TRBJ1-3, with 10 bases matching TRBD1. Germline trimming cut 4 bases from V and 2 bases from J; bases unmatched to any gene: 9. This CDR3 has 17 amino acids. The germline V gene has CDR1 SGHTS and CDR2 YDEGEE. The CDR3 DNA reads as TGTGCCAGCAGCCTACGTAGACAGGGGGCGACTGGAAACACCATATATTTT. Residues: CASSLRRQGATGNTIYF.

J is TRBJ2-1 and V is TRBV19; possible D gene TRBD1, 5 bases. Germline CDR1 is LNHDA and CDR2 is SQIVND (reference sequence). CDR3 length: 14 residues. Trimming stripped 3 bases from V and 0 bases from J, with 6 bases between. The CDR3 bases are TGTGCCAGTAGTATCAGGGTCTCCTACAATGAGCAGTTCTTC. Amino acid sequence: CASSIRVSYNEQFF.

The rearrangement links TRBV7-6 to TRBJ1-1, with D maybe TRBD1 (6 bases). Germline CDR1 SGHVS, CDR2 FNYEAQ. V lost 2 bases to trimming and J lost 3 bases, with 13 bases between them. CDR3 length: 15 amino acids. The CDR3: CASSLKTGPHTEAFF. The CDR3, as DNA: TGTGCCAGCAGCTTAAAGACAGGCCCGCACACTGAAGCTTTCTTT. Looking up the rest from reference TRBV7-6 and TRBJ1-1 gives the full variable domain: GAGVSQSPRYKVTKRGQDVALRCDPISGHVSLYWYRQALGQGPEFLTYFNYEAQQDKSGLPNDRFSAERPEGSISTLTIQRTEQRDSAMYRCASSLKTGPHTEAFFGQGTRLTVV.

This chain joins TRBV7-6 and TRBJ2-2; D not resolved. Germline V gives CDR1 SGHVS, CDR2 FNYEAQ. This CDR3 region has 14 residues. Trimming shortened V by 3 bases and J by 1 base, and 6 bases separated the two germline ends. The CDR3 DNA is TGTGCCAGCAGCTTTGGCGAGAACACCGGGGAGCTGTTTTTT. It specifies CASSFGENTGELFF.

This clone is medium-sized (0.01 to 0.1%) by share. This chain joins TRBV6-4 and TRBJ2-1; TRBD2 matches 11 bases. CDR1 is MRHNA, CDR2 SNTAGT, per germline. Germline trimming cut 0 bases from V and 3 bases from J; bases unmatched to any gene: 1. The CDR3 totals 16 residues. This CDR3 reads CASSDSGTSGYNEQFF. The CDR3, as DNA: TGTGCCAGCAGTGACTCCGGGACTAGCGGCTACAATGAGCAGTTCTTC.

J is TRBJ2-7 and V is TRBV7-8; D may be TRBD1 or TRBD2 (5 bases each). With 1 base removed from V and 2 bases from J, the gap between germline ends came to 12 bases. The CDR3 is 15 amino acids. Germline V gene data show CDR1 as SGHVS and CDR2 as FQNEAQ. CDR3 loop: CASSLVSGTPYEQYF. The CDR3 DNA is TGTGCCAGCAGCTTAGTTTCGGGGACCCCCTACGAGCAGTACTTC.

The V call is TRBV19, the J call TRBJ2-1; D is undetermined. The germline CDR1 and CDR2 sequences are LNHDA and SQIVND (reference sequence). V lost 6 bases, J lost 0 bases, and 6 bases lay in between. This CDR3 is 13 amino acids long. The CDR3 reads CASSFSSYNEQFF. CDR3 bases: TGTGCCAGTAGCTTTAGCTCCTACAATGAGCAGTTCTTC.

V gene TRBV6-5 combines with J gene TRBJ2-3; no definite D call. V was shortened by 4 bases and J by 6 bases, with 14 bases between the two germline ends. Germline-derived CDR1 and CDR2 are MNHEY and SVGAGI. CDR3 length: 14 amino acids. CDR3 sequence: CASSLMGPGDTQYF. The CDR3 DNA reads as TGTGCCAGCAGTTTAATGGGCCCCGGGGATACGCAGTATTTT.

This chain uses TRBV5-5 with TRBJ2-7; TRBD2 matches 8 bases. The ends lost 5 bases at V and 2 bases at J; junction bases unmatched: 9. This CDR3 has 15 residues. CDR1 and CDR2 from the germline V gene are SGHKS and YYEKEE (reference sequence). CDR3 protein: CASRWGSGKTYEQYF. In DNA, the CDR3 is TGTGCCAGCAGATGGGGTAGCGGGAAGACCTACGAGCAGTACTTC. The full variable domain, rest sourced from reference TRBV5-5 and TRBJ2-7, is DAGVTQSPTHLIKTRGQQVTLRCSPISGHKSVSWYQQVLGQGPQFIFQYYEKEERGRGNFPDRFSARQFPNYSSELNVNALLLGDSALYLCASRWGSGKTYEQYFGPGTRLTVT.

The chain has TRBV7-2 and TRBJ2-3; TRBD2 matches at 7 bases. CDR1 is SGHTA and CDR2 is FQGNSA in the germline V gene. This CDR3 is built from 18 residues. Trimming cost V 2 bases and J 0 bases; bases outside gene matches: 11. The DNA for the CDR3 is TGTGCCAGCAGCTTATCTGCTGGGGGGGGAAGAAGCACAGATACGCAGTATTTT. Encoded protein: CASSLSAGGGRSTDTQYF.

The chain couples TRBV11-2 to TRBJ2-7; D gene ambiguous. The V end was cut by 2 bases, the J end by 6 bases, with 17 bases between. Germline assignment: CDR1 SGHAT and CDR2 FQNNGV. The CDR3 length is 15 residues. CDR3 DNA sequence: TGTGCCAGCAGCTTAACCAAACGCGGCTTCGGCGAGCAGTACTTC. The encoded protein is CASSLTKRGFGEQYF.

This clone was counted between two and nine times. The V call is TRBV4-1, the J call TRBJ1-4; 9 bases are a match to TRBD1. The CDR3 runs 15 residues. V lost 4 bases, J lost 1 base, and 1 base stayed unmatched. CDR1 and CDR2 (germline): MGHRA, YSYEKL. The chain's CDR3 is CASSPTGGTNEKLFF. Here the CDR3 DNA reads TGCGCCAGCAGCCCGACAGGGGGAACTAATGAAAAACTGTTTTTT.

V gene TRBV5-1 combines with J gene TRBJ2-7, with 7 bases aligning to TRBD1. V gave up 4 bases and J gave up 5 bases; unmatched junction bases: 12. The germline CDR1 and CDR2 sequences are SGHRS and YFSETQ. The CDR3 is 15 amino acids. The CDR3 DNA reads TGCGCCAGCAGCATCAGAACAGGGGTTGACAACGAGCAGTACTTC. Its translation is CASSIRTGVDNEQYF.

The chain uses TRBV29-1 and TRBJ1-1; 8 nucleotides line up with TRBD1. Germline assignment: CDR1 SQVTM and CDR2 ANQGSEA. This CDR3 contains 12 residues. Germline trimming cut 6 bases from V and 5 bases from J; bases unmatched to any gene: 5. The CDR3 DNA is TGCAGCGTGATAACAGGGGGAACTGAAGCTTTCTTT. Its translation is CSVITGGTEAFF.

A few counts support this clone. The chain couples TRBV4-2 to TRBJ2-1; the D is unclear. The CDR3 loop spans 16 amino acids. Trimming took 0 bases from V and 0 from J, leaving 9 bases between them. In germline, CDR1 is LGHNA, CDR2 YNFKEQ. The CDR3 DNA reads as TGTGCCAGCAGCCAAGAGGCTGATCGCTCCTACAATGAGCAGTTCTTC. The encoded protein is CASSQEADRSYNEQFF.

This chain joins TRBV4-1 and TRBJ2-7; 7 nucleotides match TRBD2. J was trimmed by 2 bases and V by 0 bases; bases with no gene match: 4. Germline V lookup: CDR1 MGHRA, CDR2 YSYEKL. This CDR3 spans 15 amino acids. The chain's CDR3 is CASSQEIAGTYEQYF. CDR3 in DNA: TGCGCCAGCAGCCAAGAGATAGCGGGTACCTACGAGCAGTACTTC.

CDR3 protein: CASSLRRSTEAFF. CDR3 bases: TGTGCCAGCAGTCTCCGGAGGAGCACTGAAGCTTTCTTT. This sequence joins TRBV6-6 and TRBJ1-1, with unresolved D. The CDR3 totals 13 residues. V gave up 5 bases and J gave up 4 bases, with 11 bases separating them. Germline assignment: CDR1 MNHNY and CDR2 SVGAGI (reference sequence).